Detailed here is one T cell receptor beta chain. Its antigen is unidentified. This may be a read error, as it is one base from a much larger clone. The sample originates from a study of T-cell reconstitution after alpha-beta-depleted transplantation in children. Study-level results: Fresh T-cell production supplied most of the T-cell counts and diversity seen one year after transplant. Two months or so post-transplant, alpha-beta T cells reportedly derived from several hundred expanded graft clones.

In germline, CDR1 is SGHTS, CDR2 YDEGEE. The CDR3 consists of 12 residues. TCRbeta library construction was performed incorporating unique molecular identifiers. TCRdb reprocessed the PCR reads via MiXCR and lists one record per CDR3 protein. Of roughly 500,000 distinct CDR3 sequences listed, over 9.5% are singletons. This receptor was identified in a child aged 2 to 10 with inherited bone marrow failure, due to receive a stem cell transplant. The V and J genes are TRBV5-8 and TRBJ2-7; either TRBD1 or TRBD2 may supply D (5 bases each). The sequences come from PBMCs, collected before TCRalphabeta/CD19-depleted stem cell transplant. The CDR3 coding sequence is TGTGCCAGCAGTTGGGGGACCGACGAGCAGCACTTC. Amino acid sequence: CASSWGTDEQHF.